This note documents a single T cell receptor (beta chain) sequence. Its antigen is as yet unknown. Unique molecular identifiers were used to barcode this TCRbeta library. MiXCR, applied by TCRdb to the PCR reads, yields one record per CDR3 protein. The table records around 230,000 distinct CDR3 sequences, roughly a sixth of them present only once. The sample is drawn from a study of T-cell reconstitution after alpha-beta-depleted transplantation in children. Overall study results and limits: Newly produced T cells mostly accounted for T-cell counts and diversity one year post-transplant. Surviving recipient T cells and intrathymic progenitors accounted for some patients' high TCRbeta diversity at day 60. The origin of alpha-beta T cells about two months after transplant was reportedly several hundred expanded graft clones.

The sequence derives from a male patient aged 2-15 years who had a stem cell transplant for acute lymphoblastic leukemia, so the T cells may come from the graft donor. The sample was PBMCs, mostly from graft donor cells, taken 360 days after TCRalphabeta/CD19-depleted stem cell transplant.

CDR3 DNA sequence: TGCAGTGCGCCCGAGACAGGGGGTCGCTATGGCTACACCTTC. This gives the protein CSAPETGGRYGYTF. The gene calls are TRBV20-1 and TRBJ1-2, with 9 nucleotides matching TRBD1. V lost 6 bases and J lost 4; bases outside the gene matches: 9. CDR1 and CDR2 (germline): DFQATT, SNEGSKA (reference sequence). This CDR3 has 14 residues.